What follows is one TCR beta chain and its context. These data come from a study of blood T cell repertoires in COVID-19. V shed 2 bases and J shed 3 bases, with 16 bases lying between them. This CDR3 has 16 amino acids. Germline CDR1 SGHDN, CDR2 FVKESK. Only in-frame clones appear in the TCRdb table, and some are missing; sequencing was by immunoSEQ multiplex PCR. The sample has about 59,000 clones, almost 90% seen once. Sample: peripheral blood. This receptor was identified in an elderly woman with active COVID-19. V is TRBV14 and J is TRBJ1-2, with a tentative D call TRBD1 (6 bases). The CDR3 DNA reads as TGTGCCAGCAGCCAATCAACGCCTACAGGGTACTATGGCTACACCTTC. Translating it yields CASSQSTPTGYYGYTF.